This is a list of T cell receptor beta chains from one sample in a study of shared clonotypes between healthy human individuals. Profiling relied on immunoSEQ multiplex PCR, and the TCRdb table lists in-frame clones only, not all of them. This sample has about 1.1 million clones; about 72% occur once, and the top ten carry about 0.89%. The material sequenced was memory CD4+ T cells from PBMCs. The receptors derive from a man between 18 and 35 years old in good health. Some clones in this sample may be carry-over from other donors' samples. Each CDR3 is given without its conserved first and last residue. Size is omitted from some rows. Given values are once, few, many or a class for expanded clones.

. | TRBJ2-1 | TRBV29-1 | SVVSGGAENEQF
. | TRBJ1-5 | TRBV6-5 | ASSTGQSNQPQH
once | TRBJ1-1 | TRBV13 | ASSLGQKAF
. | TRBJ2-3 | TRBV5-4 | ASRNRTGRSTDTQY
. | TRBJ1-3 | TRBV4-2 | ASSPEVIGGNTIY
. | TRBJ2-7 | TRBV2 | ASSARRVYEQY
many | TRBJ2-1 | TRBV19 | ASSSGDKPEQF
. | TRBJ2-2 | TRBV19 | ASREGGSSGELF
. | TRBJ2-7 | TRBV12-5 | ASRGREMSEQY
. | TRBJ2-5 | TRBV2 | ASTAQVGGTQY
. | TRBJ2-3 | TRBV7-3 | ASSGGGSPTDTQY
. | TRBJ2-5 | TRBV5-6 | ASRQGETQY
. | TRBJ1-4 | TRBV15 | ATSERQRGEKLF
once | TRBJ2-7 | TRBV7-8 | ASSLVSGRANPYEQY
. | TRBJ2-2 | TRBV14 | ASSRTANTGELF
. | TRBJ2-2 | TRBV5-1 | ASRSIAGATGELF
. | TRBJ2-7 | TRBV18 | ASSPPRGLGYEQY
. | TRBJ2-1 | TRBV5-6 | ASSLRSGSSYNEQF
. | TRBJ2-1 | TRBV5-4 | ASSLRLVGGANEQF
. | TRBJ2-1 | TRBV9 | ASSELPDFSYNEQF
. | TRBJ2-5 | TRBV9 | ASGDGSGQQETQY
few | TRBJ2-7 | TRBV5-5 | ASSLGAGNSYEQY